This is a list of T cell receptor beta chains from one sample in a study of cytomegalovirus exposure and HLA in healthy donors. The data were produced by immunoSEQ multiplex PCR, yet TCRdb's version contains in-frame clones alone and is incomplete. The sample lists roughly 120,000 clones, about 70% occurring once. The sample comprised PBMCs. Source of these receptors: a woman in her sixties or seventies in good health and CMV-seropositive. Each CDR3 is given with its conserved first and last residue. Each record gives: J gene, V gene, CDR3 protein.

j_call: TRBJ1-5
v_call: TRBV27
cdr3_aa: CASSLSTGGSQPQHF

j_call: TRBJ1-2
v_call: TRBV27
cdr3_aa: CASSLRTTAGARSYGYTF

j_call: TRBJ1-2
v_call: TRBV6-6
cdr3_aa: CASSYGTGGDYGYTF

j_call: TRBJ1-1
v_call: TRBV6-5
cdr3_aa: CASSFISTGETAFF

j_call: TRBJ1-2
v_call: TRBV11-1
cdr3_aa: CASSVQGIDGYTF

j_call: TRBJ1-4
v_call: TRBV19
cdr3_aa: CASSLTFFATNEKLFF

j_call: TRBJ2-3
v_call: TRBV6-5
cdr3_aa: CASSRRGGLADTQYF

j_call: TRBJ2-7
v_call: TRBV2
cdr3_aa: CASSETGLEQYF

j_call: TRBJ2-1
v_call: TRBV5-1
cdr3_aa: CASSLSGGTYNEQFF

j_call: TRBJ2-7
v_call: TRBV6-6
cdr3_aa: CASEDSPSYEQYF

j_call: TRBJ2-7
v_call: TRBV2
cdr3_aa: CASSETLAGDNYEQYF

j_call: TRBJ2-3
v_call: TRBV7-2
cdr3_aa: CASSLAVGPTDTQYF

j_call: TRBJ2-7
v_call: TRBV28
cdr3_aa: CASSFYGGALYEQYF

j_call: TRBJ2-2
v_call: TRBV30
cdr3_aa: CAWSVSAGELFF

j_call: TRBJ2-3
v_call: TRBV5-4
cdr3_aa: CASSSRLSGTDTQYF

j_call: TRBJ1-3
v_call: TRBV19
cdr3_aa: CATEDRGRGNTIYF

j_call: TRBJ2-1
v_call: TRBV18
cdr3_aa: CASSRSSSYNEQFF

j_call: TRBJ2-5
v_call: TRBV5-8
cdr3_aa: CASSRGTSVETQYF

j_call: TRBJ2-7
v_call: TRBV2
cdr3_aa: CASRSTSVAYEQYF

j_call: TRBJ2-5
v_call: TRBV5-6
cdr3_aa: CASSLRGVQETQYF

j_call: TRBJ1-6
v_call: TRBV12-5
cdr3_aa: CASGLEGAGGEAINSPLHF

j_call: TRBJ2-1
v_call: TRBV18
cdr3_aa: CASSRWVRQGSEPSSYNEQFF

j_call: TRBJ2-7
v_call: TRBV6-1
cdr3_aa: CASREGQGAFEQYF

j_call: TRBJ1-5
v_call: TRBV21-1
cdr3_aa: CASSREVKEDDNQPQHF

j_call: TRBJ2-7
v_call: TRBV7-9
cdr3_aa: CASSLPAVSYEQYF

j_call: TRBJ1-3
v_call: TRBV28
cdr3_aa: CASSGGAGNTIYF

j_call: TRBJ1-1
v_call: TRBV10-2
cdr3_aa: CASTPLGLTEAFF

j_call: TRBJ2-5
v_call: TRBV29-1
cdr3_aa: CSVRLAVIQETQYF

j_call: TRBJ2-3
v_call: TRBV29-1
cdr3_aa: CSVLSTQDRAGDTQYF

j_call: TRBJ2-7
v_call: TRBV4-3
cdr3_aa: CASSQDGLAGANEQYF

j_call: TRBJ1-2
v_call: TRBV7-2
cdr3_aa: CASSLVGGGISPYGYTF

j_call: TRBJ1-5
v_call: TRBV7-2
cdr3_aa: CASSFIQGKDNQPQHF

j_call: TRBJ2-3
v_call: TRBV7-9
cdr3_aa: CASSFLSGGAGDTQYF

j_call: TRBJ1-2
v_call: TRBV27
cdr3_aa: CASSSGEGGYTF

j_call: TRBJ1-1
v_call: TRBV2
cdr3_aa: CASSATGGRTEAFF

j_call: TRBJ1-1
v_call: TRBV2
cdr3_aa: CASRVMGGGPEAFF

j_call: TRBJ1-1
v_call: TRBV7-9
cdr3_aa: CSSSSRRVSGGGKGTEAFF

j_call: TRBJ2-3
v_call: TRBV18
cdr3_aa: CASSPLTGSGTDTQYF

j_call: TRBJ1-2
v_call: TRBV6-6
cdr3_aa: CASSGNTWQDGYGYTF

j_call: -
v_call: TRBV5-1
cdr3_aa: CASSWGDRDYYEQYF

j_call: TRBJ2-7
v_call: TRBV6-5
cdr3_aa: CASSYGGGGRQYF

j_call: TRBJ1-5
v_call: TRBV28
cdr3_aa: CASSSWTALSGNQPQHF

j_call: TRBJ1-1
v_call: TRBV5-4
cdr3_aa: CASRTKNGMADNTEAFF

j_call: TRBJ2-7
v_call: TRBV7-3
cdr3_aa: CASSLRTSGGQYF

j_call: TRBJ1-3
v_call: TRBV6-6
cdr3_aa: CASSSTGISGNTIYF

j_call: TRBJ2-2
v_call: TRBV11-2
cdr3_aa: CASSLDISGGNTGELFF

j_call: TRBJ2-7
v_call: TRBV7-9
cdr3_aa: CASSLGAGDSYEQYF

j_call: TRBJ1-1
v_call: TRBV2
cdr3_aa: CASRNEGQGGTEAFF

j_call: TRBJ1-1
v_call: TRBV9
cdr3_aa: CASSVGASFEQGEAFF

j_call: TRBJ1-1
v_call: TRBV2
cdr3_aa: CATRWEGNTEAFF

j_call: TRBJ2-7
v_call: TRBV12-5
cdr3_aa: CASGLWQRSYEQYF

j_call: TRBJ2-7
v_call: TRBV29-1
cdr3_aa: CSVGGLAGGPSYEQYF

j_call: -
v_call: TRBV19
cdr3_aa: CASTRTGSSYEQYF

j_call: TRBJ1-6
v_call: TRBV28
cdr3_aa: CASSLFRGINNSPLHF

j_call: TRBJ2-7
v_call: TRBV27
cdr3_aa: CASSESGGGYYEQYF

j_call: TRBJ1-2
v_call: TRBV7-2
cdr3_aa: CASSPRQTTSHYGYTF

j_call: TRBJ1-1
v_call: TRBV21-1
cdr3_aa: CASSKGCRLPSTEAFF

j_call: TRBJ2-5
v_call: TRBV4-1
cdr3_aa: CASSQTGVGEETQYF